This entry describes one T cell receptor beta chain. Its antigen remains unidentified. This record comes from a study of cytomegalovirus exposure and HLA in healthy donors. Study results and limitations: It was reported that TCR beta sequences correctly inferred the HLA-A and HLA-B alleles for most subjects.

Germline V gene data show CDR1 as MNHNY and CDR2 as SVGAGI (reference sequence). There are 15 residues in the CDR3. Trimming took 5 bases from V and 3 from J; bases not matched to a gene: 5. Amplification used 60 Vbeta primers and 13 Jbeta primers. Method: immunoSEQ multiplex PCR; TCRdb's copy keeps in-frame clones and lacks some. The data show about 170,000 clones, with around 75% seen just once and roughly 3% held by the top ten. The chain joins TRBV6-6 to TRBJ2-4; 9 bases are a match to TRBD1. The sequence came from a woman aged 50 to 60 in good health and CMV-seropositive. The sequenced sample was PBMCs. The CDR3 sequence: CASSEGQGSKNIQYF. The CDR3 DNA reads TGTGCCAGCAGTGAGGGACAGGGTAGCAAAAACATTCAGTACTTC.